The following is a T cell receptor (beta chain) sequence with its context. Its antigen remains unidentified. Per-base quality was not reported, and no clone a single base away is much larger than it. TCRbeta CDR3 regions were amplified from genomic DNA by means of the immunoSEQ Assay, a bias-controlled multiplex PCR. The original methods were these. The number of nucleated cells in each sample was estimated from the amplification of reference gene primers within the assay. Sequence reads were collapsed and filtered to measure the absolute abundance of every unique TCRbeta CDR3 rearrangement. Productive Simpson clonality was computed per sample as the square root of Simpson's diversity index over productive rearrangements. TCRdb retrieved this table from immuneACCESS and kept in-frame rearrangements only. Not all clones are present; in checked studies, unresolved V genes account for under half, and no reason is known for the remainder. Clone size and V and J calls were adopted from that table, with D and trimming inferred from the DNA. The sample data list some 220,000 clones, and around 85% of these were observed just once. Of the sample, approximately 1.2% falls within the top ten clones.

Sequences SGHTA (CDR1) and FQGTGA (CDR2) are obtained from the germline V gene. The CDR3 holds 15 amino acids from the cysteine to the phenylalanine. Of the read, only the CDR3 DNA is kept; its 45 bases are in frame from base 1. V was cut back by 4 bases and J by 3 bases, leaving a gap of 13 bases between them. This specimen comes from a study of blood T cell repertoires in COVID-19 (dated by TCRdb to about 2020). Background on the whole study: The collaborator samples originated in the United States, Italy and Spain and spanned the acute and convalescent phases of COVID-19. The material from the prospective study consisted of cDNA or gDNA derived from T cells, B-cell-depleted T cells, or PBMCs. Deeply sampled blood TCRbeta repertoires from subjects exposed to, actively infected with, or recovered from COVID-19 were included in the dataset. The repertoires were made available in a free public database intended to serve as a resource for research on the immune response to SARS-CoV-2. The samples were drawn from two sources: the first 160 participants of the ongoing ImmuneRACE study, and 1,200 or so subjects contributed by 6 global collaborators. Nearly every sample came with metadata listing a de-identified subject ID, COVID-19 status, age in years and sex. Where HLA class I and class II types were available, the types were taken from metadata supplied by the sample provider, not from assay-based typing. Broad study findings and their caveats: How much clinical and demographic metadata was included differed by source and by participant, and the metadata was provided uncurated.

In the prospective study, participants were roughly 18 to 90 years old, resided in 24 geographic areas of the United States, and were enrolled through a virtual design. To assign participants to cohorts, the prospective study relied on clinical history that participants themselves reported in a screening survey and a study questionnaire. In the prospective study, whole blood, serum and a nasopharyngeal or oropharyngeal swab were collected from each participant by mobile phlebotomists. Prospective study participants could optionally give additional blood draws and questionnaires over an approximately 2-month period. Before DNA extraction, blood samples from the prospective study were shipped at room temperature or frozen.

The sample comprised PBMCs or T cells enriched from blood (not recorded which). The TCR originated in a woman aged 40 to 50 with acute COVID-19. The chain employs TRBV7-3 and TRBJ2-1; TRBD1 might be the D gene, on 5 matching bases. CDR3 region: CASSSGAAFYNEQFF. The nucleotide sequence is given as TGTGCCAGCAGCTCTGGGGCAGCATTCTACAATGAGCAGTTCTTC.